This T cell receptor (beta chain) was sequenced for a study of vaccination and CD4 T cells after COVID-19. Treatment given: approximately nine-day PBMC culture with coronavirus spike peptide pools or control peptides (ViraFEST assay). The CDR3 loop spans 16 amino acids. Germline loops: CDR1 MGHDK, CDR2 SYGVNS. V was pared by 0 bases and J by 1 base, with 9 bases between. The table lists this clonotype with a few counts. What it binds is unknown. Sequenced with the Oncomine TCR Beta short-read assay was DNA taken from cultured CD4+ T cells. TCRdb ran MiXCR on the PCR reads and lists one entry per CDR3 protein. This sample yields about 10,000 distinct CDR3 sequences, of which approximately 25% are seen a single time; around 24% belongs to the top ten.

Sequencing was performed on CD4+ T cells from blood, cultured in vitro, taken before SARS-CoV-2 vaccination. The TCR sequence derives from a human donor who received a COVID-19 vaccine. The rearrangement uses TRBV25-1 and TRBJ2-2; D remains unclear. The CDR3 DNA is TGTGCCAGCAGTGAATATGGGCCACAGAACACCGGGGAGCTGTTTTTT. Residues: CASSEYGPQNTGELFF.